This entry describes one TCR beta chain. The antigen remains undetermined. Sequenced by immunoSEQ multiplex PCR; TCRdb stores in-frame clones only, minus some. The table has nearly 90,000 clones, 80% to 85% seen once; the top ten hold 17%. This entry is derived from a study of graft-versus-host responses after intestinal transplantation. Study details: Induction with anti-thymocyte globulin, then tacrolimus and steroids for three to four years, was given to all recipients.

The receptor comes from a human donor who received an intestinal transplant. Source: unstimulated CD8+ T cells sorted from spleen or lymph node cells, taken before intestinal transplant.

The CDR3 nucleotides read TGCAGCGTCGATAGGGACTCGAACACCGGGGAGCTGTTTTTT. It is translated as CSVDRDSNTGELFF. The chain recombines TRBV29-1 with TRBJ2-2; TRBD2 might be the D (6 bases). With 6 bases removed from V and 0 bases from J, the gap between germline ends came to 11 bases. Germline V gene data show CDR1 as SQVTM and CDR2 as ANQGSEA. This CDR3 has 14 amino acids.